This entry features one T cell receptor beta chain sequence. Trimming removed 0 bases at V and 0 bases at J, with 9 bases between. The CDR3 consists of 15 residues. Germline values: CDR1 DFQATT, CDR2 SNEGSKA (reference sequence). TCRdb analysed the 5' RACE reads with MiXCR anew, one entry per CDR3 protein. The sample consists of 450,000 to 550,000 distinct CDR3 sequences, 15% to 20% of them appearing once. This sample stems from a study of T cells after yellow fever vaccination. The V gene is TRBV20-1, the J gene TRBJ1-5; D might be TRBD1 (5 bases). The sequences come from PBMCs, collected 15 days after the yellow fever booster vaccination. This receptor was taken from a man aged 25-45 years who received the YFV17D yellow fever vaccine. In DNA form, the CDR3 reads TGCAGTGCTAGAGAGACAGTTTCTAGCAATCAGCCCCAGCATTTT. It yields the protein CSARETVSSNQPQHF.